A selection of T cell receptor beta chains follows, all from one sample in a study of response to subunit inactivated influenza vaccine. TCRdb called the RT-PCR reads again in MiXCR, with one record for every CDR3 protein. This sample has approximately 500,000 distinct CDR3 sequences; 10% to 15% occur once, and the top ten carry 10% to 15%. This specimen was PBMCs from blood, taken roughly 48 days after vaccination. The receptor set was obtained from a man in his forties or fifties who received an inactivated influenza vaccine. The CDR3 runs from the conserved cysteine through the conserved F or W.

TRBV6-2/TRBV6-3,TRBJ1-1,CASSYSLWKGGDTEAFF
TRBV12-3/TRBV12-4,TRBJ2-7,CASSFSGGHEQYF
TRBV7-9,TRBJ2-2,CASTQMRLAANTGELFF
TRBV20-1,TRBJ1-5,CSARVGRGYSNQPQHF
TRBV5-5,TRBJ1-5,CASSHWAGFEPQHF
TRBV7-9,TRBJ2-7,CASSPPGVTYEQYF
TRBV5-1,TRBJ2-1,CASSPQDRNEQFF
TRBV4-2,TRBJ2-1,CASSRGPRVSYNEQFF
TRBV12-3/TRBV12-4,TRBJ1-2,CASSFTGADGYTF
TRBV11-2,TRBJ2-7,CASSLGTAISYEQYF
TRBV6-2/TRBV6-3,TRBJ2-1,CASTRAGTYNEQFF
TRBV7-8,TRBJ1-1,CASDPPGTGGYDTEAFF
TRBV7-9,TRBJ2-3,CASSSVGLAGYF
TRBV3-1,TRBJ2-1,CASSLSGFEQFF
TRBV28,TRBJ1-2,CASSPPLTGGYGYTF
TRBV12-3/TRBV12-4,TRBJ2-5,CASSLEGSYQETQYF
TRBV7-2,TRBJ2-6,CASSPASSGANVLTF
TRBV6-1,TRBJ1-2,CASRGEDREGDYGYTF
TRBV5-6,TRBJ1-5,CASSWGGNSNQPQHF
TRBV7-2,TRBJ1-4,CASSLNSAEKLFF
TRBV5-1,TRBJ2-7,CASSLKGPSSYEQYF
TRBV25-1,TRBJ2-7,CASSDGGGTRGLGDEQYF
TRBV7-9,TRBJ2-3,CASSPFLGADADTQYF
TRBV25-1,TRBJ2-3,CAIRVDTDTQYF
TRBV15,TRBJ1-5,CATSRDRSWQPQHF
TRBV7-2,TRBJ2-5,CASSLAMGGETQYF
TRBV5-6,TRBJ2-7,CASSLGDSLYEQYF
TRBV4-3,TRBJ2-1,CASSQGGAGGPSNEQFF
TRBV12-3/TRBV12-4,TRBJ2-2,CASKLQGNTGELFF
TRBV7-9,TRBJ2-1,CASSSQTGQVEQFF
TRBV24-1,TRBJ2-1,CATSEAGQGSYNEQFF
TRBV6-2/TRBV6-3,TRBJ1-5,CASTDPNQPQHF
TRBV7-9,TRBJ1-2,CASSSPGQSYYGYTF
TRBV5-5,TRBJ2-3,CASSLGPSRASDTQYF
TRBV2,TRBJ2-3,CASSTSGSYLGTDTQYF
TRBV6-1,TRBJ2-5,CASSPLVVAETQYF
TRBV6-1,TRBJ2-7,CASSEGTGWYEQYF
TRBV7-2,TRBJ2-3,CASSLGGTFTDTQYF
TRBV5-1,TRBJ1-2,CASSLGEGANYGYTF
TRBV18,TRBJ2-1,CASSPRGLAGGKNEQFF